This entry features one T cell receptor beta chain sequence. It lacks a known antigen. No quality values exist for individual bases; no much larger clone is one base distant. This specimen comes from a study of CD8 T cells in ankylosing spondylitis (TCRdb year 2017). Some background on the complete study: To find TCR variants linked to disease, the study profiled T cell receptor beta repertoires in ankylosing spondylitis patients and healthy donors. The whole study cohort included about a hundred healthy donors and around 25 ankylosing spondylitis patients. Peripheral blood samples were taken, and synovial fluid was additionally collected from ankylosing spondylitis patients.

Sequencing took place on an Illumina HiSeq 2500. TCR beta libraries were prepared by quantitative 5'-RACE with molecular barcodes. In the source study's methods: A new computational method, built on a probabilistic model of VDJ rearrangement, was used to identify disease-linked TCR variants. TCRdb handled the public reads itself, with Q25 trimming in fastp and clone calling in MiXCR, and kept productive beta chains. Merged by CDR3 protein, the rows form single entries marked with the most common genes and DNA. TCRdb assigned the V and J calls; the authors' analysis was not used. Here the sample has about 160,000 distinct CDR3 sequences; just over 9.5% occur a single time. Jointly, the top ten make up roughly 16% of the sample. The germline V gene (reference sequence) gives CDR1 as PRHDT and CDR2 as FYEKMQ. The V end gives up 5 bases and the J end 3 bases, leaving 8 bases in the junction not matched to a gene. From the cysteine through the phenylalanine, the CDR3 covers 16 amino acids. Of the read, only the CDR3 DNA is kept; its 48 bases are in frame from base 1.

Study-wide findings and limitations: Blood from ankylosing spondylitis patients appeared to be characterized by a TCR beta motif made up of several highly homologous amino acid variants. Significant enrichment of the disease-linked clones was reported in matched synovial fluid samples from ankylosing spondylitis patients. A CD8+ phenotype was shown by the disease-linked clones, which were found at relatively low frequencies in peripheral blood. Some motif variants had previously been reported in the synovial fluid and blood of reactive arthritis patients, which suggests shared mechanisms of disease initiation.

The rearrangement joined TRBV13 to TRBJ1-5; 9 central nucleotides agree with TRBD1. The clonotype comes from a female donor with ankylosing spondylitis or in good health (not recorded which). The sample comprised blood, either unsorted or a sorted T cell fraction (not recorded which). The nucleotides read TGTGCCAGCAGCATCGGACAGGGGCGGGACAATCAGCCCCAGCATTTT. Its translation reads: CASSIGQGRDNQPQHF.